The T cell receptor (beta chain) under discussion was sequenced for a study of CD8+ T cells in alopecia areata listed by TCRdb under 2018. Context from the whole study: The treated patients, all with moderate-to-severe alopecia areata, were enrolled in an open-label pilot trial of oral tofacitinib given at 5 to 10 mg twice daily. Patients received tofacitinib for 6 to 18 months and were then followed off drug for 6 months to check for delayed response and recurrence. High-throughput TCRbeta sequencing was used to examine T cell clonal expansion in alopecia areata in both the C3H/HeJ mouse model and human patients. Human TCRbeta sequencing covered scalp tissue and sorted CD4+ and CD8+ peripheral blood T cells from patchy and totalis/universalis alopecia areata patients and healthy controls. Biopsies were taken from tofacitinib-treated patients at baseline and at 4 and 24 weeks of treatment, and a later scalp biopsy was taken in several of the tofacitinib-treated patients. Scalp clonality was compared among normal scalp (n=4), patchy alopecia areata scalp (n=8), and alopecia totalis/universalis scalp (n=8). The RNA source kit depended on sample type: the PAXgene miRNA kit for fixed scalp, the miRNeasy kit for PBMCs, and the RNeasy kit for mouse skin. Amplification of TCRbeta CDR3 regions was done by immunoSEQ multiplex PCR using 35 Vbeta forward primers and 13 Jbeta reverse primers.

This clone was recorded a few times. Its antigen is unknown. Base qualities are not at hand, and no much larger clone is one base apart. The time point label of this sample denotes: baseline before oral tofacitinib. From alopecia areata patients, peripheral blood was collected along with lesional scalp punch biopsies. PBMCs were isolated by density centrifugation and stained for CD3, CD4 and CD8, after which CD4+ and CD8+ T cells were sorted on a FACSAria. Receptor amplification or capture employed the immunoSEQ multiplex PCR assay. To provide template for TCR sequencing, every sample had RNA extracted and reverse transcribed into cDNA. First-strand cDNA was synthesized using SuperScript III with a 2:1 mix of oligo-dT and random hexamers. A synthetic immune receptor repertoire was used to assess amplification bias, and residual bias was removed computationally. Per the source publication's procedure: Raw reads were preprocessed for error removal, and CDR3 was defined according to IMGT conventions as running from the conserved cysteine to phenylalanine. To get clonality, Shannon entropy was normalized by log2 of the number of productive unique TCRs and the result was subtracted from 1. CD4 or CD8 identity of scalp clones was inferred by cross-referencing scalp TCRbeta sequences with sorted blood CD4 and CD8 repertoires. TCRdb mirrors the immuneACCESS table, restricted to in-frame sequences. Some clones are absent from its copies; in checked studies, under half trace to an unresolved V gene, and the reason for the others is unknown. V and J calls and clone size are given by that table; D and trimming were obtained from the DNA. The sample data list about 190,000 clones, and 59% of these were observed just once. The ten largest make up 14% to 15% of the sample.

The investigation overall reported the following: Unlike mouse skin, which is dominated by gammadelta T cells, normal human skin has resident alphabeta T cells that are also sequenced, and this complicates analysis of the scalp TCR repertoire. Higher clonality and more expanded CD8+ clones were observed in lesional scalp than in normal scalp, particularly in alopecia totalis/universalis, a finding suggestive of antigenic drive. TCR sequences shared between patients were less clear than in mice, possibly partly because of HLA diversity in the patient population.

CDR1 and CDR2 are drawn from the germline V gene: SGDLS, YYNGEE. V lost 3 bases and J lost 7 bases, and the count of bases not matched to a germline gene is 8. The CDR3 runs 15 amino acids, cysteine and phenylalanine included. Left in the record is the CDR3 DNA by itself, 45 bases read in frame from the first base. Sequencing used CD4+ T cells sorted from blood, obtained at week 0. The clonotype was recovered from a human donor with alopecia areata. The receptor chain draws on TRBV9 and TRBJ2-1; TRBD1 aligns with 9 central bases. The CDR3 protein is CASSATIGQGNEQFF. The DNA sequence is given as TGTGCCAGCAGCGCCACAATAGGACAGGGGAATGAGCAGTTCTTC.